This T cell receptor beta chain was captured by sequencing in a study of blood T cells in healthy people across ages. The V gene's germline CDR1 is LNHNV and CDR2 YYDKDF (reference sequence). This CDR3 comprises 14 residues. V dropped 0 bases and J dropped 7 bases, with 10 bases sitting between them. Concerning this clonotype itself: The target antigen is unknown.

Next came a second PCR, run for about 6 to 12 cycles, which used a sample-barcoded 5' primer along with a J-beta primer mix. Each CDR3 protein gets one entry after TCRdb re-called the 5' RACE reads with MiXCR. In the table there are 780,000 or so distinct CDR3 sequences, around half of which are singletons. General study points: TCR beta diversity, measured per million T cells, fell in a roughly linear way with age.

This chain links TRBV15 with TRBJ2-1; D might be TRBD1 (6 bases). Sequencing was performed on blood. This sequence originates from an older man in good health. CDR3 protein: CATSRDTGTNEQFF. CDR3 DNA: TGTGCCACCAGCAGAGATACAGGGACGAATGAGCAGTTCTTC.